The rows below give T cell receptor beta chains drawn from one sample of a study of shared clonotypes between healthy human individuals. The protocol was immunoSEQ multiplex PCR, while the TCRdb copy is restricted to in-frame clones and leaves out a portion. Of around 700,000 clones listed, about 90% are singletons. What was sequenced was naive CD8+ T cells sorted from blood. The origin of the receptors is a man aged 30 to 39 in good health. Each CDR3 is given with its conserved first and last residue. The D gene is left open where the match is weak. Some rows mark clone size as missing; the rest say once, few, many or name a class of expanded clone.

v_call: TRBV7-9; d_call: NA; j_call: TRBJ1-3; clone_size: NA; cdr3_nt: TGTGCCAGCAGCCTCCCATGGTCCCGATCGGCGGGAAACACCATATATTTT; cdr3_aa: CASSLPWSRSAGNTIYF
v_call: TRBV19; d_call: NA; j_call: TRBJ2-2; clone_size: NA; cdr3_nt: TGTGCCACAATGTCCTTAGCAACCGGGGAGCTGTTTTTT; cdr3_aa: CATMSLATGELFF
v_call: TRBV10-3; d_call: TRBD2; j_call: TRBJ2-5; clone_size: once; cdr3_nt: TGTGCCATCAGTGATGCGCAGCGGGAGGGAGAGACCCAGTACTTC; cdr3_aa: CAISDAQREGETQYF
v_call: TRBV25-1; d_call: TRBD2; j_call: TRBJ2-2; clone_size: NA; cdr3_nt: TGTGCCAGTATTAGCGGGAGGGGGACCGGGGAGCTGTTTTTT; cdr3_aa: CASISGRGTGELFF
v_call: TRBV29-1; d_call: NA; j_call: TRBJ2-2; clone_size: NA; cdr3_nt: TGCAGCGCACTTGACAGGTCCCCCGGGGAGCTGTTTTTT; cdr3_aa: CSALDRSPGELFF
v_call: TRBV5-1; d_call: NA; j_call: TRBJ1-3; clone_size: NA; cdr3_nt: TGCGCCAGCAGCTTGGCTCCAGCCAGACTCTCTGGAAACACCATATATTTT; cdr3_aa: CASSLAPARLSGNTIYF
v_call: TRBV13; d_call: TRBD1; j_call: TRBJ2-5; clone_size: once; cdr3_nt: TGTGCCAGCAGCCTAGCCGACAGGGGGCTCGAGACCCAGTACTTC; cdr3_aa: CASSLADRGLETQYF
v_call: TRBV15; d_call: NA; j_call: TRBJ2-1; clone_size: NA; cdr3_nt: TGTGCCACCAGCAGAGAACTAGACTCCTACAATGAGCAGTTCTTC; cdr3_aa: CATSRELDSYNEQFF
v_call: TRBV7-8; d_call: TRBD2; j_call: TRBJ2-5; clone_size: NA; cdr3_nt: TGTGCCAGCAGCTTACGCCAGAATCGAATAGCGGGTCAAGAGACCCAGTACTTC; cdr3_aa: CASSLRQNRIAGQETQYF
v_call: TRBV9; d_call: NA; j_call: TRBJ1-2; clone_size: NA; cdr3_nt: TGTGCCAGCGGCGGCGAAGGACCGCCCCGGGGGGGCTACACCTTC; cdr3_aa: CASGGEGPPRGGYTF
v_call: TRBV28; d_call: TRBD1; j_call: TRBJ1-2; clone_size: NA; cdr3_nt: TGTGCCAGCAGCGGACCGGGACAGGAAAACTATGGCTACACCTTC; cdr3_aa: CASSGPGQENYGYTF
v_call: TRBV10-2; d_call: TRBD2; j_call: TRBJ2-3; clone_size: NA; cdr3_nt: TGCGCCAGCAGTGGAGGTTGGACTAGCGGGAGAGAGGTTGCAGATACGCAGTATTTT; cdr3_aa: CASSGGWTSGREVADTQYF
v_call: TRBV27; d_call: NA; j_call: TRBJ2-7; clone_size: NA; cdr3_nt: TGTGCCAGCAGTTACGGGGTCCGCGACGAGCAGTACTTC; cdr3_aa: CASSYGVRDEQYF
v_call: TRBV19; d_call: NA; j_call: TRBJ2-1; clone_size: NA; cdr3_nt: TGTGCCAGTAGTACGGAAGCGGGCTACAATGAGCAGTTCTTC; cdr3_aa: CASSTEAGYNEQFF
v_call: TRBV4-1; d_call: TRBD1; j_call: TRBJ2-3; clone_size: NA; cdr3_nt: TGCGCCAGCACACAGGGGGTGGGCACAGATACGCAGTATTTT; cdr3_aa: CASTQGVGTDTQYF
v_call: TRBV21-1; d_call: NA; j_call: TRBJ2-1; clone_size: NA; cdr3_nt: TGTGCCAGCAGCATAAAAACCGGGACAGGGGCCAATGAGCAGTTCTTC; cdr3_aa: CASSIKTGTGANEQFF
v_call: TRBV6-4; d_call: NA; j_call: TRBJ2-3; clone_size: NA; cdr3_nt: TGTGCCAGCAGTCAGGGGTCCTTCACAGATACGCAGTATTTT; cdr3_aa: CASSQGSFTDTQYF
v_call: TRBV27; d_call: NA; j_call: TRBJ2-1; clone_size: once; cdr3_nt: TGTGCCAGCAGTTCCCGGCCGGGGGGCCGGAATGAGCAGTTCTTC; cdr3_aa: CASSSRPGGRNEQFF
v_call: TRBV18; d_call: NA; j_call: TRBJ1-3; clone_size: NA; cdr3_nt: TGTGCCAGCTCACCACCGGGACAAGGATCCGGAAACACCATATATTTT; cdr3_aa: CASSPPGQGSGNTIYF
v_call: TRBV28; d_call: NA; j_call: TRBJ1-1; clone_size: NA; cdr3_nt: TGTGCCAGCAGTTCCCAGAACACTGAAGCTTTCTTT; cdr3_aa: CASSSQNTEAFF
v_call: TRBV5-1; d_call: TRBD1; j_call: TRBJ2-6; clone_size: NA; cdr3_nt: TGCGCCAGCAGCTTGCGGCCCTCACACAGGGGCACAGAGGATCGTGGGGCCAACGTCCTGACTTTC; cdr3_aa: CASSLRPSHRGTEDRGANVLTF
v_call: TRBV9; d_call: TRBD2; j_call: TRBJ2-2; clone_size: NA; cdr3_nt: TGTGCCAGCAGCGTAGCGGGGGGAGACGTCGGGGAGCTGTTTTTT; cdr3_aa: CASSVAGGDVGELFF
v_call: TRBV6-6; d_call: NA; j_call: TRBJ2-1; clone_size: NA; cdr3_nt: TGTGCCAGCAGCCGGAGTGCCTACAATGAGCAGTTCTTC; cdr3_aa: CASSRSAYNEQFF
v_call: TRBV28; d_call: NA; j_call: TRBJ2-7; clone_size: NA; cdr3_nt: TGTGCCAGCACAAGACACGGCACGGGGGAGCAGTACTTC; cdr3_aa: CASTRHGTGEQYF
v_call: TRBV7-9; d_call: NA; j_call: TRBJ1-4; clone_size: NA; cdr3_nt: TGTGCCAGCAGCTTCCCACTGGGCGACGTAAGAGGGGAAAAACTGTTTTTT; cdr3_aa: CASSFPLGDVRGEKLFF
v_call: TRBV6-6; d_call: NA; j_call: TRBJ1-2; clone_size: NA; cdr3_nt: TGTGCCAGCAGTGGAGGGGACCGATCAACTAACTATGGCTACACCTTC; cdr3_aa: CASSGGDRSTNYGYTF
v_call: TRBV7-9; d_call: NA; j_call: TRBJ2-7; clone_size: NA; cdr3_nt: TGTGCCAGCAGCCTAGTTAGCGTCTCCTACGAGCAGTACTTC; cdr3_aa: CASSLVSVSYEQYF
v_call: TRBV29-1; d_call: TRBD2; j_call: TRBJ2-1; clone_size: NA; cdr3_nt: TGCAGTGCATCCGGGACTAGCGGGAGTTGGGCCAATGAGCAGTTCTTC; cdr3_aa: CSASGTSGSWANEQFF
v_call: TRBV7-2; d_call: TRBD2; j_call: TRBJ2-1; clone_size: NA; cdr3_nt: TGTGCCAGCAGCTTAGGACTAGCGGGAGTCGAGCAGTTCTTC; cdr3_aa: CASSLGLAGVEQFF